One sample yielded the 29 T cell receptor beta chains listed below, sequenced in a study of shared clonotypes between healthy human individuals. This table comes from immunoSEQ multiplex PCR, and its TCRdb copy is limited to in-frame clones, with some not included. The sample contains over a million clones, approximately 98% of which appear only once. The sequencing input was naive CD4+ T cells sorted from blood. Subset meaning: CD45RA+ positively selected. The receptors were gathered from a man aged 25-45 years in good health.

The chain joins TRBV5-6 to TRBJ2-5; TRBD2 aligns across 10 bases. J was trimmed by 1 base and V by 4 bases; bases with no gene match: 1. CDR3 length: 14 amino acids. CDR1 SGHDT and CDR2 YYEEEE come from the germline V gene. CDR3 amino acids: CASSRTSGQETQYF. CDR3 nucleotides: TGTGCCAGCAGCCGGACTAGCGGCCAAGAGACCCAGTACTTC.

The CDR3 loop is CASSPTTGKANNEQFF. In nucleotides, the CDR3 is TGTGCCAGCAGCCCCACGACAGGGAAGGCGAACAATGAGCAGTTCTTC. V usage is TRBV13 and J usage is TRBJ2-1; 7 bases fit TRBD1. J gave up 5 bases and V 5 bases, and 12 bases lay outside the gene matches. The CDR3 consists of 16 residues. Germline V CDR1 and CDR2: PRHDT, FYEKMQ (reference sequence).

The rearrangement links TRBV9 to TRBJ2-5; D not resolved. The CDR3 runs to 14 residues. The V end lost 2 bases, the J end lost 0 bases, and 8 bases lay between the germline ends. CDR1 and CDR2 (germline): SGDLS, YYNGEE. CDR3 coding DNA: TGTGCCAGCAGCGTCCAGAATAACCAAGAGACCCAGTACTTC. Its protein is CASSVQNNQETQYF.

J is TRBJ1-2 and V is TRBV29-1; 9 nucleotides match TRBD1. V trimming: 6 bases; J trimming: 6 bases; junction bases outside the gene matches: 5. This CDR3 region has 12 residues. Germline assignment: CDR1 SQVTM and CDR2 ANQGSEA. The CDR3 bases are TGCAGCGTCACCGGGACAGGGAATGGCTACACCTTC. It encodes CSVTGTGNGYTF.

Turning to this clone: Other DNA variants within this sample encode the same CDR3. The chain combines TRBV2 with TRBJ1-2; weak D call: TRBD1 (6 bases). Germline loops: CDR1 SNHLY, CDR2 FYNNEI. Trimming removed 6 bases at V and 4 bases at J, with 9 bases between. This CDR3 comprises 12 residues. This CDR3 is CASSLQGYGYTF. In DNA, the CDR3 is TGTGCCAGCAGCTTACAGGGCTATGGCTACACCTTC.

This chain uses TRBV9 with TRBJ1-4, with TRBD1 identical over 8 bases. The length of the CDR3 is 16 residues. The germline gives CDR1 SGDLS, CDR2 YYNGEE. J lost 8 bases, V lost 0 bases, and 9 bases had no gene match. For the CDR3, the DNA is TGTGCCAGCAGCGTAGCACCGGACAGGGCTGCGGAAAAACTGTTTTTT. Protein: CASSVAPDRAAEKLFF.

CDR3 in amino acids: CAWSPVVGIQETQYF. CDR3 coding DNA: TGTGCCTGGAGTCCGGTGGTTGGGATACAAGAGACCCAGTACTTC. The chain is built from TRBV30 and TRBJ2-5, with D unresolved. The length of the CDR3 is 15 residues. Germline CDR1 GTSNPN, CDR2 SVGIG (reference sequence). The ends were cut back, 2 bases at V and 2 bases at J, with 15 bases in the middle.

The chain couples TRBV18 to TRBJ2-1, with 9 bases that match TRBD1. CDR3 size: 15 residues. Per the germline V gene, CDR1 is KGHSH and CDR2 is LQKENI. After removal of 5 bases from V and 3 bases from J, the junction contained 5 bases not matched to a gene. This chain's CDR3 is CASSIGTGIYNEQFF. The CDR3 nucleotides are TGTGCCAGCTCAATCGGGACAGGGATCTACAATGAGCAGTTCTTC.

This chain uses TRBV30 with TRBJ2-1; no clear D gene. The germline gives CDR1 GTSNPN, CDR2 SVGIG (reference sequence). There are 10 residues in the CDR3. Trimming pared 6 bases from V and 8 bases from J, leaving 8 bases between. The CDR3 DNA sequence: TGTGCCTGCAAGTTACATGAGCAGTTCTTC. Translation gives CACKLHEQFF.

V gene TRBV5-1 combines with J gene TRBJ2-3; a possible D gene is TRBD2 (5 bases). The V end was cut by 4 bases, the J end by 0 bases, with 21 bases between. There are 18 residues in the CDR3. The germline V gene encodes CDR1 SGHRS and CDR2 YFSETQ. CDR3: CASSPHPNVGVSTDTQYF. The CDR3, as DNA: TGCGCCAGCAGCCCTCACCCCAACGTCGGGGTTAGCACAGATACGCAGTATTTT.

In its sample, this clone was seen once. Other DNA variants within this sample encode the same CDR3. V usage is TRBV5-4 and J usage is TRBJ1-5; D unresolved. V was shortened by 0 bases and J by 4 bases, with 5 bases between the two germline ends. Germline values: CDR1 SGHNT, CDR2 YYREEE (reference sequence). This CDR3 is 13 amino acids long. Here the CDR3 reads CASSLDPNQPQHF. The CDR3 bases are TGTGCCAGCAGCTTGGATCCGAATCAGCCCCAGCATTTT.

This rearrangement joins TRBV9 to TRBJ2-2, with TRBD1 identical over 12 bases. With V trimmed by 2 bases and J by 6 bases, 5 bases remained unmatched. This CDR3 comprises 16 residues. Germline assignment: CDR1 SGDLS and CDR2 YYNGEE. This CDR3 is CASSVGTGGIAGELFF. CDR3 in DNA: TGTGCCAGCAGCGTTGGGACAGGGGGCATCGCCGGGGAGCTGTTTTTT.

V gene TRBV29-1 combines with J gene TRBJ2-3, with 10 bases matching TRBD1. CDR1 is SQVTM, CDR2 ANQGSEA, per germline. This CDR3 has 18 residues. CDR3 region: CTTWTRQGANTGRDTQYF. CDR3 sequence (DNA): TGCACCACGTGGACCAGACAGGGGGCGAACACTGGGCGTGATACGCAGTATTTT.

The sample holds one count of this clone. The chain carries TRBV13 and TRBJ2-7, with 7 bases identical to TRBD2. Trimming removed 4 bases from V and 4 bases from J; junction bases left unmatched: 4. This CDR3 is 13 amino acids long. CDR1 PRHDT and CDR2 FYEKMQ come from the germline V gene (reference sequence). Here the CDR3 DNA reads TGTGCCAGCAGCTGGGGGACTACTTACGAGCAGTACTTC. It is translated as CASSWGTTYEQYF.

The chain uses TRBV27 and TRBJ2-7; D possibly corresponds to TRBD1 (6 bases). Between the trimmed V and J ends, which lost 2 bases and 4 bases, there was a span of 15 bases. Looked up from germline, CDR1 is MNHEY and CDR2 is SMNVEV (reference sequence). The CDR3 runs 15 residues. The CDR3, as DNA: TGTGCCAGCAGTTTAACCCCAACAGGGTTGTACGAGCAGTACTTC. Protein product: CASSLTPTGLYEQYF.

The chain is built from TRBV14 and TRBJ2-5; D possibly matches TRBD1 or TRBD2 (5 bases each). CDR1 is SGHDN, CDR2 FVKESK, per germline. The CDR3 has 15 residues. V was trimmed by 2 bases and J by 5 bases, leaving 15 bases between them. The CDR3 nucleotides read TGTGCCAGCAGCCAACGCCTTAGAGGGGTGGAGACCCAGTACTTC. It encodes CASSQRLRGVETQYF.

The chain uses TRBV11-2 and TRBJ2-6; D gene unclear. CDR1 and CDR2 from the germline V gene are SGHAT and FQNNGV. V shed 1 base and J shed 0 bases, with 4 bases lying between them. CDR3 size: 15 residues. The CDR3 DNA reads TGTGCCAGCAGCTTAGGGATCTCTGGGGCCAACGTCCTGACTTTC. As protein: CASSLGISGANVLTF.

The chain's CDR3 is CASSPGTSGTYNEQFF. For the CDR3, the DNA is TGTGCCAGCAGCCCCGGGACTAGCGGGACCTACAATGAGCAGTTCTTC. V is TRBV7-7 and J is TRBJ2-1, with 13 bases matching TRBD2. The CDR3 sequence is 16 residues long. V shed 5 bases and J 2 bases; nucleotides not matched to a gene: 3. Germline lookup yields CDR1 SSHAT and CDR2 FNYEAQ (reference sequence).

Only one count was recorded for this clone. V gene TRBV28 combines with J gene TRBJ2-7; the D gene could be TRBD1 or TRBD2 (5 bases each). CDR3 length: 10 residues. V was trimmed by 11 bases and J by 9 bases, leaving 14 bases between them. The germline V gene has CDR1 MDHEN and CDR2 SYDVKM. CDR3 DNA sequence: TGTGCCTCTGGACAACGGGGGCAGTACTTC. Amino acid sequence: CASGQRGQYF.

CDR3 region: CAWTPGRHTDTQYF. CDR3 DNA: TGTGCCTGGACCCCAGGACGCCACACAGATACGCAGTATTTT. The rearrangement uses TRBV30 and TRBJ2-3, with D hard to call. The CDR3 contains 14 residues. CDR1 and CDR2 (germline): GTSNPN, SVGIG (reference sequence). Trimming stripped 4 bases from V and 2 bases from J, with 13 bases between.

Turning to this clone: Other DNA variants within this sample encode the same CDR3. CDR3 sequence: CASSLQETQYF. DNA of the CDR3: TGTGCCAGCAGCCTCCAAGAGACCCAGTACTTC. The J gene is TRBJ2-5, the V gene TRBV11-2, with D unresolved. Trimming removed 5 bases at V and 1 base at J, with 2 bases between. The CDR3 loop spans 11 amino acids. Germline values: CDR1 SGHAT, CDR2 FQNNGV.

This chain joins TRBV5-1 and TRBJ2-7; 10 bases map to TRBD2. This CDR3 region has 15 residues. CDR1 and CDR2 (germline): SGHRS, YFSETQ. V dropped 7 bases and J dropped 2; count of bases not matched to a gene: 9. The CDR3 loop is CASGGTSGVPYEQYF. The DNA for the CDR3 is TGCGCCAGCGGCGGAACTAGCGGGGTTCCCTACGAGCAGTACTTC.

The chain carries TRBV10-3 and TRBJ2-2; perhaps TRBD2 as D (5 bases). Germline CDR1 ENHRY, CDR2 SYGVKD. V was pared by 8 bases and J by 4 bases, with 5 bases between. The CDR3 runs 11 residues. The CDR3 DNA is TGTGCCATCGGGAGCACCGGGGAGCTGTTTTTT. This encodes CAIGSTGELFF.

A single count supports this clone. The chain combines TRBV5-4 with TRBJ1-2, with D maybe TRBD1 (5 bases). Germline values: CDR1 SGHNT, CDR2 YYREEE (reference sequence). Trimming took off 2 bases at V and 4 bases at J, with 12 bases between the two ends. The CDR3 has 14 amino acids. CDR3 sequence reads: CASSLLRQSYGYTF. CDR3 nucleotides: TGTGCCAGCAGCTTATTACGACAGTCCTATGGCTACACCTTC. Together with reference TRBV5-4 and TRBJ1-2, the CDR3 gives the full variable domain: ETGVTQSPTHLIKTRGQQVTLRCSSQSGHNTVSWYQQALGQGPQFIFQYYREEENGRGNFPPRFSGLQFPNYSSELNVNALELDDSALYLCASSLLRQSYGYTFGSGTRLTVV.

The rearrangement joins TRBV28 to TRBJ2-1; 11 bases agree with TRBD1. Germline CDR1 reads MDHEN; CDR2 reads SYDVKM. After removal of 5 bases from V and 4 bases from J, the junction contained 7 bases not matched to a gene. The CDR3 sequence is 16 residues long. CDR3 DNA: TGTGCCAGCAGTCCCAGGACAGGGGGCCTATACAATGAGCAGTTCTTC. Amino acid sequence: CASSPRTGGLYNEQFF.

The genes are TRBV9 and TRBJ2-1; TRBD1 or TRBD2 may be the D gene (5 bases each). The V gene's germline CDR1 is SGDLS and CDR2 YYNGEE. The CDR3 totals 14 residues. The V and J ends lost 2 bases and 9 bases respectively, with 15 bases between them. The CDR3 loop reads CASSVGPTSAEQFF. The CDR3 DNA follows: TGTGCCAGCAGCGTGGGACCCACATCTGCTGAGCAGTTCTTC.

This chain uses TRBV4-1 with TRBJ1-2; 8 bases line up with TRBD1. The CDR3 length is 15 residues. With V trimmed by 2 bases and J by 4 bases, 6 bases remained unmatched. CDR1 and CDR2 (germline): MGHRA, YSYEKL. DNA for the CDR3: TGCGCCAGCAGCCAACCCGGACAGGGAACCTATGGCTACACCTTC. Protein sequence: CASSQPGQGTYGYTF.

The chain joins TRBV7-9 to TRBJ2-5, with 14 positions matching TRBD2. Germline trimming cut 3 bases from V and 5 bases from J; bases unmatched to any gene: 5. This CDR3 contains 16 residues. The germline gives CDR1 SEHNR, CDR2 FQNEAQ (reference sequence). CDR3: CASSLGTSGSTETQYF. The CDR3 DNA follows: TGTGCCAGCAGCTTGGGGACTAGCGGGAGTACGGAGACCCAGTACTTC.

In its sample, this clone was seen once. CDR3 residues: CASTRDLKSGTLTGELFF. The CDR3 DNA reads TGTGCCAGCACCCGGGACCTAAAAAGCGGGACTCTAACCGGGGAGCTGTTTTTT. The rearrangement joins TRBV5-4 to TRBJ2-2; TRBD2 agrees at 7 bases. The CDR3 consists of 18 residues. The germline CDR1 and CDR2 sequences are SGHNT and YYREEE (reference sequence). The V gene end was trimmed by 6 bases and the J gene end by 5 bases; junction bases not matched to a gene: 19.